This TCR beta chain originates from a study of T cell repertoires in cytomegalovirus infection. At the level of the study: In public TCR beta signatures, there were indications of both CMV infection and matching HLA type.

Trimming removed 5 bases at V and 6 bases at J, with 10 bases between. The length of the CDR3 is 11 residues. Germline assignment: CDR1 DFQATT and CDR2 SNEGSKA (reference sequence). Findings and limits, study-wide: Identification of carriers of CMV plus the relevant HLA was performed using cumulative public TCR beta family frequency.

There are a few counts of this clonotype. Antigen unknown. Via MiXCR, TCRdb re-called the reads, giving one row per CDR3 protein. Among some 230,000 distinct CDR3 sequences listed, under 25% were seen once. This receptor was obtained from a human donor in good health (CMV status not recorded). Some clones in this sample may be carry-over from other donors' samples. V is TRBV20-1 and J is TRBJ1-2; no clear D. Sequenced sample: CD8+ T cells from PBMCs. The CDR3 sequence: CSAPRHNGYTF. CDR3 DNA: TGCAGTGCTCCCCGGCACAATGGCTACACCTTC.